This TCR beta chain was recovered during a study of response to subunit inactivated influenza vaccine. Study outcomes and limitations: The study's authors posited that every seasonal influenza vaccination enlists few new T cells.

This clonotype showed up just a few times. The antigen remains undetermined. TCRdb itself ran the RT-PCR reads through MiXCR, one entry per CDR3 protein. The sample records 600,000 to 850,000 distinct CDR3 sequences, around 15% being singletons. The input for sequencing was PBMCs from blood, taken 14 days before vaccination. The TCR sequence derives from a man between 50 and 59 years old who received an inactivated influenza vaccine.

The CDR3 bases are TGTGCCACCAGTGAGCGAGACAGGGACACCGGGGAGCTGTTTTTT. It yields the protein CATSERDRDTGELFF. The V gene is TRBV24-1, the J gene TRBJ2-2, with 7 bases aligning to TRBD1. Losses at the gene ends were 4 bases for V and 3 bases for J; bases not matched to a gene: 4. The CDR3 has 15 residues. Germline CDR1 reads KGHDR; CDR2 reads SFDVKD.